Listed below are T cell receptor beta chains from one sample, sequenced in a study of blood T cell repertoires in COVID-19. Some clones are missing from TCRdb's copy, which holds only in-frame ones; the method was immunoSEQ multiplex PCR. The table lists 300,000 or so clones, about 89% of them singletons. The specimen sequenced was peripheral blood. The receptors here all came from a woman aged 40 to 55 who had recovered from COVID-19. The CDR3 runs from the conserved cysteine through the conserved F or W. A D gene is named only where the DNA matches it firmly. Clone size is stated in some rows and not others, as once, few, many or a class when expanded.

TRBV7-2,TRBJ1-2,TRBD1,.,CASSRDRANYGYTF,TGTGCCAGCAGCCGGGACAGGGCTAACTATGGCTACACCTTC
TRBV7-9,TRBJ1-4,TRBD1,.,CASSLVTGRRTNEKLFF,TGTGCCAGCAGCTTAGTGACAGGGAGGAGGACTAATGAAAAACTGTTTTTT
TRBV3-1/TRBV3-2,TRBJ1-6,.,.,CASSQGGNSPLHF,TGTGCCAGCAGCCAAGGGGGCAATTCACCCCTCCACTTT
TRBV30,TRBJ1-2,.,.,CAWSPSNYGYTF,TGTGCCTGGAGCCCTTCGAACTATGGCTACACCTTC
TRBV20-1,TRBJ1-2,.,.,CSAGSGYTF,TGCAGTGCTGGCTCCGGCTACACCTTC
TRBV6-5,TRBJ2-3,TRBD2,.,CASSYLAGGTDTQYF,TGTGCCAGCAGTTACCTAGCGGGGGGCACAGATACGCAGTATTTT
TRBV6-5,TRBJ1-1,.,few,CASSYGGSRTEAFF,TGTGCCAGCAGTTACGGTGGCTCCCGCACTGAAGCTTTCTTT
TRBV6-1,TRBJ2-1,TRBD2,.,CASSGASGDPRNEQFF,TGTGCCAGCAGTGGGGCTAGCGGGGATCCGAGGAATGAGCAGTTCTTC
TRBV29-1,TRBJ1-2,.,.,CSVYRVGSNYGYTF,TGCAGCGTTTACAGGGTTGGGTCCAACTATGGCTACACCTTC
TRBV11-3,TRBJ1-2,.,.,CASSSLLFDRINYGYTF,TGTGCCAGCAGCTCCCTGCTATTTGACAGAATTAACTATGGCTACACCTTC
TRBV6-5,TRBJ2-5,.,.,CASSTRTVWETQYF,TGTGCCAGCAGTACTCGGACAGTGTGGGAGACCCAGTACTTC
TRBV11-3,TRBJ2-4,.,.,CASSLIGGYRDLAKNIQYF,TGTGCCAGCAGCTTAATAGGCGGCTACAGGGATCTAGCCAAAAACATTCAGTACTTC
TRBV11-3,TRBJ1-1,.,.,CASSLAGGNTEAFF,TGTGCCAGCAGCCTCGCCGGGGGGAACACTGAAGCTTTCTTT